The clone carrying this T cell receptor beta chain has more than one count but fewer than ten. This sample is part of a study of blood T cell repertoires in COVID-19. Germline trimming cut 4 bases from V and 1 base from J; bases unmatched to any gene: 3. This CDR3 region has 14 residues. Germline assignment: CDR1 MNHNY and CDR2 SVGAGI (reference sequence). This table comes from immunoSEQ multiplex PCR, and its TCRdb copy is limited to in-frame clones, with some not included. The repertoire consists of 200,000 to 300,000 clones, with roughly 80% occurring once and the leading ten covering roughly 8%. The chain recombines TRBV6-6 with TRBJ2-7; 8 nucleotides line up with TRBD2. The material sequenced was peripheral blood. The receptor's source is an elderly woman with COVID-19, enrolled during active disease. The CDR3 here is CASSSGGASYEQYF. The CDR3 DNA follows: TGTGCCAGCAGTTCCGGGGGGGCTTCCTACGAGCAGTACTTC.